Below, 12 T cell receptor beta chains from the same sample are listed, as sequenced in a study of blood T cell repertoires in COVID-19. Assay used: immunoSEQ multiplex PCR; TCRdb lists only in-frame clones, some missing. The sample records roughly 200,000 clones, around 90% being singletons. The sample was peripheral blood. These receptor sequences come from a man aged 18 to 35 with active or convalescent COVID-19.

The chain carries TRBV7-2 and TRBJ1-1; D unclear. The germline V and J ends were trimmed by 5 bases and 4 bases, with 17 bases remaining between them. Germline CDR1 and CDR2: SGHTA and FQGNSA. The CDR3 totals 15 residues. The CDR3 nucleotides are TGTGCCAGCAGCCCGGGAACAAATTTGTTCACTGAAGCTTTCTTT. This translates into CASSPGTNLFTEAFF.

V and J are TRBV28 and TRBJ1-4; 10 bases line up with TRBD1. The CDR3 consists of 15 residues. Germline loops: CDR1 MDHEN, CDR2 SYDVKM. The junction had 7 bases not matched to a gene; V was cut back by 5 bases and J by 7 bases. CDR3 DNA: TGTGCCAGCAGTCATAGACAGGGGGCAGGTGAAAAACTGTTTTTT. Amino acid sequence: CASSHRQGAGEKLFF.

V is TRBV4-2 and J is TRBJ2-6; 9 bases line up with TRBD2. The CDR3 has 17 residues. V lost 0 bases to trimming and J lost 4 bases; unmatched junction nucleotides: 4. Germline V CDR1 and CDR2: LGHNA, YNFKEQ. CDR3 coding DNA: TGTGCCAGCAGCCAAGATTTCGCGGGAGGGGGGGCCAACGTCCTGACTTTC. This encodes CASSQDFAGGGANVLTF.

The chain is built from TRBV11-2 and TRBJ2-1; D unclear. This CDR3 has 13 amino acids. V lost 0 bases and J lost 9, with 9 bases in between. Germline V CDR1 and CDR2: SGHAT, FQNNGV. The DNA of the CDR3 is TGTGCCAGCAGCTTAGACACCCTAGGTGAGCAGTTCTTC. This codes for CASSLDTLGEQFF.

A word on this clone: The junction departs from the called germline gene at one end, perhaps through a read error. The CDR3 nucleotides are TGTGCTAGCAGCTTAGGACTAGCGTGGGAGGAGACCCAGTACTTC. Translating it yields CASSLGLAWEETQYF. This chain links TRBV7-7 with TRBJ2-5; 9 nucleotides match TRBD2. The CDR3 totals 15 residues. Germline V gives CDR1 SSHAT, CDR2 FNYEAQ (reference sequence).

V gene TRBV2 combines with J gene TRBJ1-1; no reliable D call. Trimming removed 7 bases at V and 10 bases at J, with 22 bases between. Per the germline V gene, CDR1 is SNHLY and CDR2 is FYNNEI. The CDR3 is made up of 14 amino acids. The CDR3 here is CASMSQDARVPAFF. DNA of the CDR3: TGTGCCAGCATGTCCCAAGATGCCCGCGTTCCAGCTTTCTTT.

This clone was counted at least ten times. The chain employs TRBV29-1 and TRBJ1-2; D not resolved. With 2 bases removed from V and 4 bases from J, the gap between germline ends came to 11 bases. The CDR3 consists of 13 residues. Germline-derived CDR1 and CDR2 are SQVTM and ANQGSEA. The CDR3 nucleotides read TGCAGCGTTGAATGGGCAGACGCCTATGGCTACACCTTC. Translated, it gives CSVEWADAYGYTF.

In DNA form, the CDR3 reads TGCGCCAGCAGCCCGAGACAGGGGCGGGATGAGCAGTTCTTC. Translating it yields CASSPRQGRDEQFF. This chain uses TRBV5-1 with TRBJ2-1; 8 positions agree with TRBD1. Germline loops: CDR1 SGHRS, CDR2 YFSETQ. This CDR3 contains 14 residues. V lost 4 bases to trimming and J lost 8 bases; unmatched junction nucleotides: 8.

The table lists this clone with a few counts. CDR3 region: CASSPGTGAYGYTF. CDR3 DNA sequence: TGTGCCAGCAGTCCCGGGACAGGGGCCTATGGCTACACCTTC. The chain recombines TRBV6-5 with TRBJ1-2; 10 bases map to TRBD1. The CDR3 spans 14 residues. The germline gives CDR1 MNHEY, CDR2 SVGAGI. The ends lost 5 bases at V and 4 bases at J; junction bases unmatched: 4.

The CDR3 coding sequence is TGTGCCAGCAGCGTAGACAGGGGACTAGAGACCCAGTACTTC. Residues: CASSVDRGLETQYF. V is TRBV9 and J is TRBJ2-5, with D possibly being TRBD1 (7 bases). Germline CDR1 SGDLS, CDR2 YYNGEE. This CDR3 region has 14 residues. V lost 0 bases, J lost 4 bases, and 10 bases lay in between.

The V call is TRBV9, the J call TRBJ2-3; TRBD2 matches at 9 bases. There are 18 residues in the CDR3. After removal of 7 bases from V and 0 bases from J, the junction contained 15 bases not matched to a gene. The germline CDR1 and CDR2 sequences are SGDLS and YYNGEE. CDR3 DNA: TGTGCCAGCGGGGGGAGGGCTAGCGGGGAGGAGAGCACAGATACGCAGTATTTT. Its translation: CASGGRASGEESTDTQYF.

This clone was detected only once. V usage is TRBV11-2 and J usage is TRBJ1-3; no reliable D call. V shed 5 bases and J shed 0 bases, with 17 bases lying between them. The V gene's germline CDR1 is SGHAT and CDR2 FQNNGV. The CDR3 is made up of 17 amino acids. The CDR3 reads CASSKAGDGFSGNTIYF. The CDR3, as DNA: TGTGCCAGCAGCAAAGCTGGAGACGGTTTCTCTGGAAACACCATATATTTT. The complete variable domain, with remaining parts taken from reference TRBV11-2 and TRBJ1-3, reads EAGVAQSPRYKIIEKRQSVAFWCNPISGHATLYWYQQILGQGPKLLIQFQNNGVVDDSQLPKDRFSAERLKGVDSTLKIQPAKLEDSAVYLCASSKAGDGFSGNTIYFGEGSWLTVV.